A few counts support the clone carrying this T cell receptor beta chain. No antigen is known for it. The authors reverse transcribed all of the isolated RNA, so sequencing captured expressed TCRB transcripts. Assay used: immunoSEQ multiplex PCR; TCRdb lists only in-frame clones, some missing. The table lists about 710,000 clones, over 13% of them singletons. Per germline, CDR1 GTSNPN and CDR2 SVGIG (reference sequence). Trimming at V came to 5 bases and at J to 7 bases, leaving 8 bases not matched to a gene. The CDR3 is 15 residues long. The data originate from a study of beta chain features in type 1 diabetes. Background on the study: The number of sorted cells examined across all samples was under 140,000,000. General study findings and limits: Healthy donors had naive, central memory and Treg TCRB repertoires that appeared less similar than those seen among patients. Patients with Type 1 diabetes showed moderately but significantly shorter TCRB CDR3s in all four CD4+ subsets.

The rearrangement joins TRBV30 to TRBJ2-1; 13 bases match TRBD2. This TCR came from a man aged 18-30 years with type 1 diabetes. Source material: naive CD4+ T cells from blood. CDR3 residues: CAWSNRGLAGNEQFF. CDR3 bases: TGTGCCTGGTCCAATCGGGGACTAGCGGGGAATGAGCAGTTCTTC.